This entry lists 23 T cell receptor beta chains sequenced from one sample in a study of cytomegalovirus exposure and HLA in healthy donors. Clones were sequenced by immunoSEQ multiplex PCR, and TCRdb holds only the in-frame ones, with some missing. This sample carries 150,000 to 250,000 clones, 80% to 90% of them seen once, and the ten largest clones take under 15%. The sample was PBMCs. These receptors were taken from a woman aged 25 to 39 in good health and CMV-seropositive.

The CDR3 loop reads CATSRDLADRAYEQYF. The CDR3, as DNA: TGTGCCACCAGCAGAGATCTTGCGGACAGGGCTTACGAGCAGTACTTC. The rearrangement uses TRBV15 and TRBJ2-7; 8 nucleotides agree with TRBD1. Germline V gene sequence: CDR1 LNHNV, CDR2 YYDKDF (reference sequence). CDR3 length: 16 residues. With V trimmed by 0 bases and J by 4 bases, 8 bases remained unmatched.

The chain combines TRBV6-5 with TRBJ1-3; D is unclear. The CDR3 length is 14 residues. CDR1 is MNHEY, CDR2 SVGAGI, per germline. V lost 2 bases, J lost 9 bases, and 14 bases lay in between. CDR3 loop: CASSYGPFGSTIYF. The CDR3, as DNA: TGTGCCAGCAGTTACGGGCCATTCGGGAGCACCATATATTTT.

About this clone itself: The junction differs from germline at one of its ends, possibly a read error. The chain uses TRBV7-7 and TRBJ2-5; tentative D call: TRBD1 (6 bases). The CDR3 spans 14 residues. Looked up from germline, CDR1 is SSHAT and CDR2 is FNYEAQ (reference sequence). The CDR3 DNA is TGTGCTAGCAGCTTATCACAGGGACAAGAGACCCAGTACTTC. This gives the protein CASSLSQGQETQYF.

This clone appeared once. The chain combines TRBV13 with TRBJ2-7; a possible D gene is TRBD2 (6 bases). From germline, CDR1 is PRHDT and CDR2 FYEKMQ (reference sequence). The CDR3 sequence is 15 residues long. The V end was cut by 6 bases, the J end by 0 bases, with 15 bases between. CDR3 in DNA: TGTGCCAGCAGTCCCTGGTTGGAGGGCTCCTACGAGCAGTACTTC. Translating it yields CASSPWLEGSYEQYF.

The table lists this clone with a few counts. The chain recombines TRBV6-1 with TRBJ1-4; perhaps TRBD1 as D (5 bases). This CDR3 is built from 14 residues. The germline V gene has CDR1 MNHNS and CDR2 SASEGT. With 2 bases removed from V and 6 bases from J, the gap between germline ends came to 10 bases. CDR3 DNA sequence: TGTGCCAGCAGTGAACCAGGGTCGGATGAAAAACTGTTTTTT. Its protein is CASSEPGSDEKLFF.

This CDR3 is CASSPGGNEQFF. In DNA form, the CDR3 reads TGTGCCAGCAGCCCCGGCGGCAATGAGCAGTTCTTC. This rearrangement joins TRBV5-6 to TRBJ2-1; no clear D. This CDR3 region has 12 residues. Germline V gene data show CDR1 as SGHDT and CDR2 as YYEEEE. Deletions cut 4 bases from V and 6 bases from J, with 8 bases between.

The chain couples TRBV18 to TRBJ1-5; 9 nucleotides align to TRBD1. The length of the CDR3 is 16 residues. The germline V gene has CDR1 KGHSH and CDR2 LQKENI. J lost 2 bases, V lost 1 base, and 3 bases had no gene match. CDR3 sequence reads: CASSPLDRGGNQPQHF. The CDR3 DNA reads TGTGCCAGCTCACCACTGGACAGGGGCGGCAATCAGCCCCAGCATTTT.

CDR3 in amino acids: CSVGGQGKETQYF. The CDR3 coding sequence is TGCAGCGTTGGGGGACAGGGCAAAGAGACCCAGTACTTC. The chain uses TRBV29-1 and TRBJ2-5, with TRBD1 identical over 9 bases. This CDR3 spans 13 amino acids. Germline assignment: CDR1 SQVTM and CDR2 ANQGSEA. The J segment lost 3 bases and the V segment lost 4 bases, leaving 3 bases of the junction unmatched. The whole variable domain, filled in from reference TRBV29-1 and TRBJ2-5, reads SAVISQKPSRDICQRGTSLTIQCQVDSQVTMMFWYRQQPGQSLTLIATANQGSEATYESGFVIDKFPISRPNLTFSTLTVSNMSPEDSSIYLCSVGGQGKETQYFGPGTRLLVL.

The rearrangement uses TRBV30 and TRBJ2-7; D may be TRBD1 (6 bases). Trimming shortened V by 1 base and J by 6 bases, and 22 bases separated the two germline ends. CDR1 GTSNPN and CDR2 SVGIG come from the germline V gene (reference sequence). The CDR3 consists of 16 residues. CDR3 sequence: CAWSGPQGSKSSEQYF. The CDR3 DNA reads as TGTGCCTGGAGTGGCCCACAGGGTTCGAAATCTTCCGAGCAGTACTTC.

For this clone: This CDR3 is also generated by other DNA sequences in the sample. This chain joins TRBV9 and TRBJ2-7, with a weak D call TRBD1 (5 bases). Germline V lookup: CDR1 SGDLS, CDR2 YYNGEE. V was trimmed by 0 bases and J by 2 bases, leaving 9 bases between them. The CDR3 consists of 14 residues. CDR3 residues: CASSVGQGPYEQYF. The CDR3 DNA is TGTGCCAGCAGCGTAGGGCAGGGCCCCTACGAGCAGTACTTC.

This chain connects TRBV5-1 to TRBJ2-3; D remains ambiguous. Germline CDR1 reads SGHRS; CDR2 reads YFSETQ. CDR3 length equals 13 residues. Trimming shortened V by 3 bases and J by 0 bases, and 5 bases separated the two germline ends. CDR3 residues: CASSSSSTDTQYF. The DNA for the CDR3 is TGCGCCAGCAGCTCCTCTAGCACAGATACGCAGTATTTT.

The genes are TRBV30 and TRBJ2-5; 9 bases map to TRBD2. V lost 0 bases and J lost 2; bases outside the gene matches: 13. The CDR3 sequence is 18 residues long. Germline V CDR1 and CDR2: GTSNPN, SVGIG (reference sequence). The CDR3 here is CAWSVGAGGARSQETQYF. The CDR3 bases are TGTGCCTGGAGTGTAGGAGCGGGAGGTGCAAGAAGTCAAGAGACCCAGTACTTC.

As regards this clone: The identical CDR3 is also encoded by other nucleotide sequences in the sample. The genes are TRBV15 and TRBJ2-3; D not resolved. This CDR3 is 13 amino acids long. Germline V gene lookup returns CDR1 LNHNV and CDR2 YYDKDF (reference sequence). Trimming shortened V by 3 bases and J by 0 bases, and 4 bases separated the two germline ends. The CDR3, as DNA: TGTGCCACCAGCAGGGCTAGCACAGATACGCAGTATTTT. Amino acid sequence: CATSRASTDTQYF. Using reference TRBV15 and TRBJ2-3 for the parts outside the CDR3, the full variable domain is DAMVIQNPRYQVTQFGKPVTLSCSQTLNHNVMYWYQQKSSQAPKLLFHYYDKDFNNEADTPDNFQSRRPNTSFCFLDIRSPGLGDTAMYLCATSRASTDTQYFGPGTRLTVL.

The table lists this clone with a count of one. The chain uses TRBV2 and TRBJ2-3, with 9 bases that match TRBD1. The CDR3 has 14 amino acids. The germline gives CDR1 SNHLY, CDR2 FYNNEI. After removal of 6 bases from V and 5 bases from J, the junction contained 6 bases not matched to a gene. The CDR3 loop reads CASSGDRGRDTQYF. Here the CDR3 DNA reads TGTGCCAGCAGCGGCGACAGGGGGAGAGATACGCAGTATTTT.

The CDR3 DNA reads TGTGCCAGCAGTTTGTGGGACTCTAGGGATGAGCAGTTCTTC. It yields the protein CASSLWDSRDEQFF. The gene calls are TRBV27 and TRBJ2-1; perhaps TRBD2 as D (6 bases). Per the germline V gene, CDR1 is MNHEY and CDR2 is SMNVEV (reference sequence). The CDR3 is made up of 14 amino acids. The V and J ends lost 3 bases and 8 bases respectively, with 14 bases between them.

The chain is built from TRBV2 and TRBJ2-1; the match to TRBD2 covers 8 bases. This CDR3 region has 19 residues. V gave up 2 bases and J gave up 0 bases; unmatched junction bases: 12. Germline loops: CDR1 SNHLY, CDR2 FYNNEI. CDR3 in amino acids: CASSENSGSGISSYNEQFF. CDR3 bases: TGTGCCAGCAGTGAAAATTCGGGTAGCGGGATTAGCTCCTACAATGAGCAGTTCTTC. Full variable domain (rest looked up from reference TRBV2 and TRBJ2-1): EPEVTQTPSHQVTQMGQEVILRCVPISNHLYFYWYRQILGQKVEFLVSFYNNEISEKSEIFDDQFSVERPDGSNFTLKIRSTKLEDSAMYFCASSENSGSGISSYNEQFFGPGTRLTVL.

The sample holds one count of this clone. The V gene is TRBV6-1, the J gene TRBJ1-5, with a tentative D call TRBD1 (5 bases). The CDR3 has 15 amino acids. V lost 6 bases, J lost 0 bases, and 12 bases lay in between. Per germline, CDR1 MNHNS and CDR2 SASEGT. The CDR3 here is CASRARVSSNQPQHF. The CDR3 nucleotides are TGTGCCAGCAGAGCCAGGGTTTCTAGCAATCAGCCCCAGCATTTT.

The chain couples TRBV2 to TRBJ1-2, with TRBD1 as a possible D gene (6 bases). In germline, CDR1 is SNHLY, CDR2 FYNNEI. V was shortened by 11 bases and J by 7 bases, with 20 bases between the two germline ends. The CDR3 consists of 13 residues. The CDR3 DNA sequence: TGTGCCGGAAACCGGGACAACTTGGCTGGCTACACCTTC. It is translated as CAGNRDNLAGYTF.

This clone has a single count. The chain combines TRBV18 with TRBJ1-1; TRBD1 might be the D (6 bases). Trimming cost V 2 bases and J 10 bases, with 11 bases left between them. CDR1 and CDR2 (germline): KGHSH, LQKENI. The CDR3 totals 12 residues. In DNA form, the CDR3 reads TGTGCCAGCTCACCAACAGGGAGGGGAGCTTTCTTT. Translated: CASSPTGRGAFF.

The rearrangement joins TRBV9 to TRBJ2-3; D might be TRBD2 (6 bases). CDR3 size: 15 residues. V was trimmed by 0 bases and J by 2 bases, leaving 10 bases between them. Looked up from germline, CDR1 is SGDLS and CDR2 is YYNGEE. The CDR3 coding sequence is TGTGCCAGCAGCGTAGGCACGGGAGACACAGATACGCAGTATTTT. Residues: CASSVGTGDTDTQYF.

This rearrangement joins TRBV15 to TRBJ1-2; 9 bases are a match to TRBD1. There are 17 residues in the CDR3. Unmatched junction bases numbered 14, after V lost 1 base and J lost 8 bases. The germline gives CDR1 LNHNV, CDR2 YYDKDF (reference sequence). DNA for the CDR3: TGTGCCACCAGCAGAGTCGAAGGAGGGGACAGGGTAGGAGGCTACACCTTC. Its protein product is CATSRVEGGDRVGGYTF.

The chain recombines TRBV28 with TRBJ2-7; 8 positions agree with TRBD1. CDR1 MDHEN and CDR2 SYDVKM come from the germline V gene. Germline trimming cut 6 bases from V and 2 bases from J; bases unmatched to any gene: 6. This CDR3 region has 14 residues. The CDR3 reads CASRQTGEPYEQYF. CDR3 in DNA: TGTGCCAGCAGACAGACAGGGGAACCCTACGAGCAGTACTTC.

The chain has TRBV6-6 and TRBJ2-3; TRBD1 matches at 10 bases. The trim removed 4 bases at V and 5 bases at J, leaving 6 bases unmatched. The CDR3 is 15 residues long. Germline-derived CDR1 and CDR2 are MNHNY and SVGAGI (reference sequence). The CDR3 here is CASSFPGQGRDTQYF. The CDR3 nucleotides are TGTGCCAGCAGTTTCCCGGGACAGGGGAGAGATACGCAGTATTTT.